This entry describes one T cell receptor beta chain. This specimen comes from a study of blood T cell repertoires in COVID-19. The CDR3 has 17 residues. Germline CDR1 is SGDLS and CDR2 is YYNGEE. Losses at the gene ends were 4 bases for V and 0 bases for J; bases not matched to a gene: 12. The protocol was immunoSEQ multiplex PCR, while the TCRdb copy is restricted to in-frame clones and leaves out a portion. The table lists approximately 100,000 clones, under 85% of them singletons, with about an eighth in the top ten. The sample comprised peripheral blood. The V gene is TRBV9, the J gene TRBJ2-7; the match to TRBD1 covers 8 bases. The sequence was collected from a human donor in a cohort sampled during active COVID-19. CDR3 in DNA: TGTGCCAGCAGCCCGACAGGGACAGGCGTATCCTCCTACGAGCAGTACTTC. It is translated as CASSPTGTGVSSYEQYF.